The next 15 T cell receptor beta chains were all read from a single sample in a study. The TRBV12-4/TRBJ1-2 clonotypes were amplified using barcode primers with ligated adaptors. TCRdb reprocessed the multiplex PCR reads via MiXCR and lists one record per CDR3 protein. Seen here are under 1,200 distinct CDR3 sequences, about 7% observed once, and the top ten hold about a sixth. Material for sequencing was memory CD4+ T cells sorted from blood. Noted subset: memory CD4+ T cells, CD4+CD45RO+CD25-. The receptor source for this set is a female donor with breast cancer.

By frequency in the sample, this clonotype is medium-sized (0.01 to 0.1%). The chain couples TRBV12-3 or TRBV12-4 to TRBJ1-2, with TRBD1 as a possible D gene (6 bases). Trimming stripped 2 bases from V and 0 bases from J, with 10 bases between. CDR3 size: 15 residues. CDR3 in DNA: TGTGCCAGCAGTTTATCAGGGGACGCTAACTATGGCTACACCTTC. It translates to CASSLSGDANYGYTF.

This clonotype is judged medium-sized. The genes are TRBV12-3 or TRBV12-4 and TRBJ1-2; no clear D gene. Trimming shortened V by 2 bases and J by 4 bases, and 14 bases separated the two germline ends. CDR3 length: 15 residues. The CDR3 region has the DNA TGTGCCAGCAGTTTACTTTCCCCTACAGCCTATGGCTACACCTTC. Residues: CASSLLSPTAYGYTF.

This clonotype is medium-sized. The V and J genes are TRBV12-3 or TRBV12-4 and TRBJ1-2; D remains ambiguous. V gave up 0 bases and J gave up 2 bases, with 4 bases separating them. CDR3 size: 13 residues. As DNA, the CDR3 is TGTGCCAGCAGTTTAGCACAAAACTATGGCTACACCTTC. It yields the protein CASSLAQNYGYTF.

Sample share makes this clonotype large. The rearrangement uses TRBV12-3 or TRBV12-4 and TRBJ1-2, with 8 bases aligning to TRBD1. The CDR3 consists of 15 residues. Trimming removed 6 bases from V and 2 bases from J; junction bases left unmatched: 8. The CDR3 spells CASRNTGTGNYGYTF. Written as DNA, the CDR3 is TGTGCCAGCAGGAACACCGGGACAGGCAACTATGGCTACACCTTC.

This clonotype is termed medium-sized. The genes are TRBV12-3 or TRBV12-4 and TRBJ1-2, with D possibly matching TRBD1 (5 bases). There are 13 residues in the CDR3. Trimming pared 3 bases from V and 2 bases from J, leaving 7 bases between. CDR3 residues: CASSLAGNYGYTF. CDR3 sequence (DNA): TGTGCCAGCAGTTTGGCAGGGAACTATGGCTACACCTTC.

By share, this clonotype counts as medium-sized. V and J are TRBV12-3 or TRBV12-4 and TRBJ1-2, with D tentatively TRBD1 (5 bases). Trimming shortened V by 0 bases and J by 7 bases, and 12 bases separated the two germline ends. This CDR3 comprises 14 residues. CDR3 sequence: CASSLAEGRGGYTF. CDR3 bases: TGTGCCAGCAGTTTAGCTGAGGGGCGCGGTGGCTACACCTTC.

This clonotype appeared many times. The chain recombines TRBV12-3 or TRBV12-4 with TRBJ1-2, with D hard to call. Deletions cut 6 bases from V and 9 bases from J, with 23 bases between. The CDR3 runs to 15 residues. The CDR3 DNA reads as TGTGCCAGCAGCCCCGACGCCAAGGTAGACTCACGCTACACCTTC. Translating gives CASSPDAKVDSRYTF.

By share, this clonotype counts as medium-sized. The chain uses TRBV12-3 or TRBV12-4 and TRBJ1-2, with TRBD1 matching over 8 bases. The CDR3 totals 13 residues. V shed 3 bases and J 4 bases; nucleotides not matched to a gene: 1. The CDR3 loop is CASSFDRGYGYTF. The CDR3 nucleotides read TGTGCCAGCAGTTTCGACAGGGGCTATGGCTACACCTTC.

In its sample, this clonotype ranks as medium-sized. This rearrangement joins TRBV12-3 or TRBV12-4 to TRBJ1-2; a weak D match, TRBD1 (6 bases). The CDR3 spans 15 residues. Trimming shortened V by 1 base and J by 6 bases, and 15 bases separated the two germline ends. Here the CDR3 reads CASSLGRRGIDGYTF. The CDR3 DNA reads as TGTGCCAGCAGTTTAGGTCGCAGGGGCATCGATGGCTACACCTTC.

The chain carries TRBV12-3 or TRBV12-4 and TRBJ1-2; D ambiguous. The CDR3 contains 13 residues. Trimming left V 2 bases short and J 4 bases short, with 8 bases between. The CDR3 protein is CASSLLGGYGYTF. The CDR3 bases are TGTGCCAGCAGTTTATTGGGCGGCTATGGCTACACCTTC.

This clonotype was found once. The V call is TRBV12-3 or TRBV12-4, the J call TRBJ1-2; TRBD1 matches at 7 bases. This CDR3 has 15 amino acids. V dropped 4 bases and J dropped 5; count of bases not matched to a gene: 10. The CDR3 loop is CASSSLDRARYGYTF. The CDR3 DNA reads TGTGCCAGCAGTTCGCTTGACAGGGCGAGGTATGGCTACACCTTC.

This clonotype is hyperexpanded in the sample. This sequence joins TRBV12-3 or TRBV12-4 and TRBJ1-2; a weak D match, TRBD1 (5 bases). CDR3 length: 13 residues. V lost 6 bases to trimming and J lost 2 bases, with 10 bases between them. The CDR3 bases are TGTGCCAGCAGAGGCCGACAGAACTATGGCTACACCTTC. Translating gives CASRGRQNYGYTF.

This chain uses TRBV12-3 or TRBV12-4 with TRBJ1-2, with 9 bases that match TRBD1. The CDR3 contains 12 residues. After removal of 6 bases from V and 8 bases from J, the junction contained 4 bases not matched to a gene. Here the CDR3 reads CASRDRGTGYTF. The CDR3 DNA reads as TGTGCCAGCAGGGACAGGGGAACGGGCTACACCTTC.

This clonotype is medium-sized within its sample. The chain is built from TRBV12-3 or TRBV12-4 and TRBJ1-2, with no clear D. Trimming left V 3 bases short and J 5 bases short, with 10 bases between. There are 13 residues in the CDR3. In DNA, the CDR3 is TGTGCCAGCAGTTTCACGGCTGGGTATGGCTACACCTTC. This gives the protein CASSFTAGYGYTF.

Within the sample, this clonotype is large. The J gene is TRBJ1-2, the V gene TRBV12-3 or TRBV12-4, with D hard to call. Trimming took 4 bases from V and 2 from J, leaving 14 bases between them. The CDR3 has 15 residues. Written as DNA, the CDR3 is TGTGCCAGCAGTTACCGTCCCCAGGCAAACTATGGCTACACCTTC. Its protein product is CASSYRPQANYGYTF.